Shown below are 31 T cell receptor beta chains from a single sample sequenced in a study of blood T cell repertoires in COVID-19. Libraries were prepared by immunoSEQ multiplex PCR; TCRdb keeps only in-frame clonotypes and omits some of them. The sample lists about 81,000 clones; 91% were seen once. Material: peripheral blood. The receptor set was obtained from a woman between 50 and 59 years old in a cohort sampled during active COVID-19.

The chain joins TRBV5-1 to TRBJ2-2; no definite D call. V lost 0 bases and J 2 bases, leaving 11 bases between the germline ends. Germline V gene data show CDR1 as SGHRS and CDR2 as YFSETQ. CDR3 length: 16 residues. CDR3 DNA: TGCGCCAGCAGCTTGGACGGTGGAGCCAACACCGGGGAGCTGTTTTTT. Translation: CASSLDGGANTGELFF.

The chain couples TRBV5-1 to TRBJ1-5; no firm D call. The V end was cut by 0 bases, the J end by 0 bases, with 7 bases between. CDR1 is SGHRS, CDR2 YFSETQ, per germline. This CDR3 has 15 residues. CDR3 region: CASSLVPGSNQPQHF. The CDR3 DNA reads as TGCGCCAGCAGCTTGGTACCGGGTAGCAATCAGCCCCAGCATTTT.

The CDR3 DNA reads as TGTGCCAGCACCACTGGACAGCCGGCCGGGGAGCTGTTTTTT. Its protein is CASTTGQPAGELFF. The chain carries TRBV11-3 and TRBJ2-2; possibly TRBD1 for D (6 bases). Germline assignment: CDR1 SGHNT and CDR2 YENEEA. This CDR3 has 14 residues. V dropped 7 bases and J dropped 6 bases, with 15 bases sitting between them.

The rearrangement links TRBV5-6 to TRBJ2-1, with D perhaps TRBD2 (6 bases). With 4 bases removed from V and 15 bases from J, the gap between germline ends came to 17 bases. Germline V gives CDR1 SGHDT, CDR2 YYEEEE. The CDR3 contains 12 residues. The CDR3 DNA reads TGTGCCAGCAGCACCGGGACTCCCGAAAGGTTCTTC. This sequence encodes CASSTGTPERFF.

The genes are TRBV19 and TRBJ2-7; 7 nucleotides match TRBD1. Germline-derived CDR1 and CDR2 are LNHDA and SQIVND (reference sequence). The V segment lost 6 bases and the J segment 3 bases; nucleotides outside the gene matches: 5. This CDR3 is built from 13 residues. The CDR3 reads CASSQTGNYEQYF. The CDR3 coding sequence is TGTGCCAGTAGCCAGACAGGGAACTACGAGCAGTACTTC. The variable domain in full, with the rest retrieved from reference TRBV19 and TRBJ2-7, is DGGITQSPKYLFRKEGQNVTLSCEQNLNHDAMYWYRQDPGQGLRLIYYSQIVNDFQKGDIAEGYSVSREKKESFPLTVTSAQKNPTAFYLCASSQTGNYEQYFGPGTRLTVT.

The V and J genes are TRBV7-3 and TRBJ2-7; 9 bases line up with TRBD2. With 5 bases clipped from V and 5 bases from J, the junction kept 10 bases outside the gene matches. CDR1 SGHTA and CDR2 FQGTGA come from the germline V gene. This CDR3 is 15 amino acids long. CDR3 bases: TGTGCCAGCAGCCTGACAGGCGGGAGGGCCGACGAGCAGTACTTC. Amino acid sequence: CASSLTGGRADEQYF.

This clone occurred once. The chain links TRBV25-1 to TRBJ2-3, with unresolved D. CDR3 size: 13 residues. The V gene lost 3 bases and the J gene lost 6 bases, with 10 bases spanning the gap. Germline assignment: CDR1 MGHDK and CDR2 SYGVNS. The CDR3 coding sequence is TGTGCCAGCAGTGACGCGGTGAGGGATACGCAGTATTTT. Its protein is CASSDAVRDTQYF. The whole variable domain, remainder taken from reference TRBV25-1 and TRBJ2-3, is EADIYQTPRYLVIGTGKKITLECSQTMGHDKMYWYQQDPGMELHLIHYSYGVNSTEKGDLSSESTVSRIRTEHFPLTLESARPSHTSQYLCASSDAVRDTQYFGPGTRLTVL.

The V gene is TRBV6-6, the J gene TRBJ1-4; no clear D gene. Trimming stripped 6 bases from V and 2 bases from J, with 7 bases between. The CDR3 has 13 residues. Germline CDR1 is MNHNY and CDR2 is SVGAGI (reference sequence). For the CDR3, the DNA is TGTGCCAGCAGGTTTCCGACTAATGAAAAACTGTTTTTT. Translated, it gives CASRFPTNEKLFF.

A remark on this clone: Sequence at one end of the junction differs from germline and may be a read error. The chain joins TRBV6-5 to TRBJ1-1; D unresolved. Germline CDR1 MNHEY, CDR2 SVGAGI. This CDR3 comprises 13 residues. The CDR3 DNA sequence: TGTGCCAGCAGTTACGGCCGATCTCCGGGAATGGTATTT. Residues: CASSYGRSPGMVF.

The V gene is TRBV30, the J gene TRBJ2-7; 9 bases agree with TRBD1. J was trimmed by 1 base and V by 0 bases; bases with no gene match: 10. Germline-derived CDR1 and CDR2 are GTSNPN and SVGIG (reference sequence). This CDR3 has 17 amino acids. The chain's CDR3 is CAWSVKVLGQGSYEQYF. In DNA, the CDR3 is TGTGCCTGGAGTGTCAAGGTCCTGGGACAGGGATCCTACGAGCAGTACTTC.

The chain combines TRBV9 with TRBJ1-1, with D uncertain. V was shortened by 0 bases and J by 0 bases, with 9 bases between the two germline ends. CDR3 length: 15 amino acids. Germline V gene data show CDR1 as SGDLS and CDR2 as YYNGEE. The CDR3 DNA reads as TGTGCCAGCAGCGTAGCGAACTCGATGAACACTGAAGCTTTCTTT. Amino acids: CASSVANSMNTEAFF.

The V and J genes are TRBV7-9 and TRBJ1-3; no definite D call. The V gene lost 10 bases and the J gene lost 2 bases, with 6 bases spanning the gap. Looked up from germline, CDR1 is SEHNR and CDR2 is FQNEAQ (reference sequence). This CDR3 comprises 11 residues. In DNA form, the CDR3 reads TGTGCCACCCATCCTGGAAACACCATATATTTT. This sequence encodes CATHPGNTIYF.

The chain links TRBV24-1 to TRBJ2-2, with no clear D. The V and J ends lost 0 bases and 7 bases respectively, with 8 bases between them. The CDR3 covers 14 residues. Germline CDR1 KGHDR, CDR2 SFDVKD. The CDR3 sequence is CATSDLRSGGELFF. Here the CDR3 DNA reads TGTGCCACCAGTGATTTGAGGTCGGGCGGGGAGCTGTTTTTT.

This chain uses TRBV29-1 with TRBJ1-1; weak D call: TRBD1 (6 bases). V was trimmed by 5 bases and J by 5 bases, leaving 9 bases between them. The CDR3 consists of 11 residues. In germline, CDR1 is SQVTM, CDR2 ANQGSEA. CDR3 residues: CSVKTGTEAFF. CDR3 in DNA: TGCAGCGTTAAAACAGGGACTGAAGCTTTCTTT.

This sequence joins TRBV7-9 and TRBJ2-7; D possibly corresponds to TRBD2 (6 bases). The V gene's germline CDR1 is SEHNR and CDR2 FQNEAQ (reference sequence). Trimming took off 4 bases at V and 2 bases at J, with 12 bases between the two ends. The CDR3 spans 14 residues. CDR3 DNA sequence: TGTGCCAGCAGCTCAAAGGGAGGAACCTACGAGCAGTACTTC. Amino acids: CASSSKGGTYEQYF.

The J gene is TRBJ2-3, the V gene TRBV3-1 (or the pseudogene TRBV3-2); D is unclear. Trimming took 1 base from V and 6 from J, leaving 5 bases between them. The CDR3 covers 12 residues. Germline values: CDR1 LGHDT, CDR2 YNNKEL (reference sequence). CDR3 nucleotides: TGTGCCAGCAGCCAAGTACGGGATACGCAGTATTTT. Its protein product is CASSQVRDTQYF.

The genes are TRBV19 and TRBJ2-1, with 9 bases identical to TRBD2. This CDR3 is 13 amino acids long. Germline V lookup: CDR1 LNHDA, CDR2 SQIVND (reference sequence). The ends lost 5 bases at V and 10 bases at J; junction bases unmatched: 6. The CDR3 loop reads CASSVAGAGEQFF. For the CDR3, the DNA is TGTGCCAGTAGTGTAGCGGGAGCGGGAGAGCAGTTCTTC. Based on the CDR3 plus reference TRBV19 and TRBJ2-1, the full variable domain is DGGITQSPKYLFRKEGQNVTLSCEQNLNHDAMYWYRQDPGQGLRLIYYSQIVNDFQKGDIAEGYSVSREKKESFPLTVTSAQKNPTAFYLCASSVAGAGEQFFGPGTRLTVL.

Only one count was recorded for this clone. The chain uses TRBV5-1 and TRBJ2-1; 12 positions match TRBD2. This CDR3 contains 16 residues. V trimming: 4 bases; J trimming: 4 bases; junction bases outside the gene matches: 6. In germline, CDR1 is SGHRS, CDR2 YFSETQ. The CDR3 spells CASSRTSGTFYNEQFF. The CDR3 nucleotides read TGCGCCAGCAGCAGGACTAGCGGGACCTTTTACAATGAGCAGTTCTTC. Using reference TRBV5-1 and TRBJ2-1 for the parts outside the CDR3, the full variable domain is KAGVTQTPRYLIKTRGQQVTLSCSPISGHRSVSWYQQTPGQGLQFLFEYFSETQRNKGNFPGRFSGRQFSNSRSEMNVSTLELGDSALYLCASSRTSGTFYNEQFFGPGTRLTVL.

The rearrangement links TRBV6-5 to TRBJ2-7; tentatively, D is TRBD1 (6 bases). Germline V gene data show CDR1 as MNHEY and CDR2 as SVGAGI. The V end lost 0 bases, the J end lost 7 bases, and 10 bases lay between the germline ends. The CDR3 loop spans 13 amino acids. In nucleotides, the CDR3 is TGTGCCAGCAGTTACTCAACCGGGACAGAGCAGTACTTC. Amino acids: CASSYSTGTEQYF.

DNA for the CDR3: TGTGCCAGCAGCTCTCTTCCGCGGACCGGCGGGGGCTACACCTTC. Translating it yields CASSSLPRTGGGYTF. The chain recombines TRBV7-8 with TRBJ1-2; unclear D gene. Trimming stripped 4 bases from V and 8 bases from J, with 20 bases between. The CDR3 loop spans 15 amino acids. From germline, CDR1 is SGHVS and CDR2 FQNEAQ. The full variable domain, its missing parts supplied by reference TRBV7-8 and TRBJ1-2, is GAGVSQSPRYKVAKRGQDVALRCDPISGHVSLFWYQQALGQGPEFLTYFQNEAQLDKSGLPSDRFFAERPEGSVSTLKIQRTQQEDSAVYLCASSSLPRTGGGYTFGSGTRLTVV.

The genes are TRBV5-1 and TRBJ2-3; 10 nucleotides line up with TRBD2. This CDR3 is built from 14 residues. Germline CDR1 is SGHRS and CDR2 is YFSETQ. Unmatched junction bases numbered 3, after V lost 0 bases and J lost 8 bases. The DNA of the CDR3 is TGCGCCAGCAGCTTGGCTCCTAGCGGGGGTACGCAGTATTTT. Protein: CASSLAPSGGTQYF. The full variable domain, with the rest looked up from reference TRBV5-1 and TRBJ2-3, is KAGVTQTPRYLIKTRGQQVTLSCSPISGHRSVSWYQQTPGQGLQFLFEYFSETQRNKGNFPGRFSGRQFSNSRSEMNVSTLELGDSALYLCASSLAPSGGTQYFGPGTRLTVL.

This clone was recorded only once. The V and J genes are TRBV5-1 and TRBJ2-5, with D perhaps TRBD1 (6 bases). The germline V and J ends were trimmed by 2 bases and 5 bases, with 7 bases remaining between them. This CDR3 comprises 12 residues. The germline CDR1 and CDR2 sequences are SGHRS and YFSETQ. Written as DNA, the CDR3 is TGCGCCAGCAGCTTAAGGGGGGAGACCCAGTACTTC. Translation gives CASSLRGETQYF.

J is TRBJ2-5 and V is TRBV18; perhaps TRBD1 as D (6 bases). The V end was cut by 2 bases, the J end by 5 bases, with 9 bases between. The germline V gene encodes CDR1 KGHSH and CDR2 LQKENI. The CDR3 runs to 13 residues. The CDR3 loop reads CASSPGQRETQYF. The CDR3 coding sequence is TGTGCCAGCTCACCAGGACAGAGGGAGACCCAGTACTTC.

The gene calls are TRBV25-1 and TRBJ1-6; D gene ambiguous. The CDR3 contains 13 residues. V was trimmed by 8 bases and J by 9 bases, leaving 14 bases between them. CDR1 and CDR2 from the germline V gene are MGHDK and SYGVNS. The CDR3 sequence: CASGKEGVSPLHF. CDR3 nucleotide sequence: TGTGCCAGCGGAAAGGAGGGAGTTTCACCCCTCCACTTT. Together with reference TRBV25-1 and TRBJ1-6, the CDR3 gives the full variable domain: EADIYQTPRYLVIGTGKKITLECSQTMGHDKMYWYQQDPGMELHLIHYSYGVNSTEKGDLSSESTVSRIRTEHFPLTLESARPSHTSQYLCASGKEGVSPLHFGNGTRLTVT.

CDR3 DNA: TGTGCCAGCAGCCCCCTCAAAAGCGGGGGTGGCGATGAGCAGTTCTTC. This codes for CASSPLKSGGGDEQFF. The V and J genes are TRBV7-8 and TRBJ2-1; 8 bases align to TRBD2. This CDR3 has 16 residues. CDR1 and CDR2 from the germline V gene are SGHVS and FQNEAQ. With V trimmed by 5 bases and J by 8 bases, 14 bases remained unmatched. Together with reference TRBV7-8 and TRBJ2-1, the CDR3 gives the full variable domain: GAGVSQSPRYKVAKRGQDVALRCDPISGHVSLFWYQQALGQGPEFLTYFQNEAQLDKSGLPSDRFFAERPEGSVSTLKIQRTQQEDSAVYLCASSPLKSGGGDEQFFGPGTRLTVL.

The chain carries TRBV6-5 and TRBJ1-5; 7 bases are a match to TRBD1. V lost 6 bases and J lost 1; bases outside the gene matches: 3. Germline V gene lookup returns CDR1 MNHEY and CDR2 SVGAGI. This CDR3 has 14 amino acids. The CDR3 bases are TGTGCCAGCAGGACAGGGTGGAGCAATCAGCCCCAGCATTTT. Amino acid sequence: CASRTGWSNQPQHF.

The genes are TRBV7-9 and TRBJ1-4, with TRBD1 matching over 10 bases. V lost 0 bases, J lost 7 bases, and 5 bases stayed unmatched. This CDR3 region has 16 residues. The germline gives CDR1 SEHNR, CDR2 FQNEAQ (reference sequence). The CDR3 region is CASSLAGGQGIEKLFF. The CDR3 DNA is TGTGCCAGCAGCTTAGCGGGGGGACAGGGGATTGAAAAACTGTTTTTT.

The chain recombines TRBV11-2 with TRBJ2-7, with 7 bases that match TRBD2. The CDR3 length is 18 residues. V lost 1 base, J lost 2 bases, and 14 bases stayed unmatched. Germline V gene data show CDR1 as SGHAT and CDR2 as FQNNGV. The CDR3 sequence: CASSLGIGLAGVTYEQYF. Written as DNA, the CDR3 is TGTGCCAGCAGCTTAGGAATCGGTCTCGCGGGGGTAACCTACGAGCAGTACTTC.

A single count supports this clone. This chain uses TRBV5-8 with TRBJ1-5; D is perhaps TRBD1 (6 bases). The CDR3 covers 15 residues. The ends were cut back, 10 bases at V and 5 bases at J, with 22 bases in the middle. Germline CDR1 reads SGHTS; CDR2 reads YDEGEE. The CDR3 loop reads CAAKPTGTSYQPQHF. In DNA form, the CDR3 reads TGTGCCGCCAAACCAACGGGGACATCTTATCAGCCCCAGCATTTT.

This sequence joins TRBV24-1 and TRBJ2-7; 9 bases fit TRBD1. CDR1 KGHDR and CDR2 SFDVKD come from the germline V gene. The junction had 5 bases not matched to a gene; V was cut back by 4 bases and J by 5 bases. The CDR3 contains 14 residues. CDR3 DNA: TGTGCCACCAGTGAACCGGGACAGGGCGACGAGCAGTACTTC. Protein sequence: CATSEPGQGDEQYF.

The chain employs TRBV12-3 or TRBV12-4 and TRBJ1-6; no clear D. V was trimmed by 1 base and J by 7 bases, leaving 5 bases between them. This CDR3 comprises 13 residues. The chain's CDR3 is CASSLGENSPLHF. CDR3 nucleotides: TGTGCCAGCAGTTTAGGGGAGAATTCACCCCTCCACTTT.